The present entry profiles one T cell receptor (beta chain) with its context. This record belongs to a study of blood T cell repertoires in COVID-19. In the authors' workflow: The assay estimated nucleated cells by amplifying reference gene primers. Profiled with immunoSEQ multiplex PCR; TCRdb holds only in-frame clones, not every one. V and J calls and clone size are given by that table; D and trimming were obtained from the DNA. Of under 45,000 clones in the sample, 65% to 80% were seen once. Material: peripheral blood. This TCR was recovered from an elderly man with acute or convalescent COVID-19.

CDR3 protein: CASSKGRTSGLLTQETQYF. DNA for the CDR3: TGTGCCAGCAGCAAAGGGAGAACTAGCGGGTTGCTAACGCAAGAGACCCAGTACTTC. This chain connects TRBV9 to TRBJ2-5; 9 bases align to TRBD2. The germline V gene encodes CDR1 SGDLS and CDR2 YYNGEE. This CDR3 is 19 amino acids long. Trimming cost V 4 bases and J 2 bases; bases outside gene matches: 18.